Below, 10 T cell receptor beta chains from the same sample are listed, as sequenced in a study of CD8 T cells in Susac syndrome. RNA, at about 0.45 to 1 ug, was reverse transcribed with random hexamers. TCRdb fed the immunoSEQ multiplex PCR reads into MiXCR, producing one record per CDR3 protein. The repertoire holds over 140,000 distinct CDR3 sequences, around 93% seen once, with more than 0.14% in the top ten. What was sequenced was CD4+ T cells from PBMCs. These receptors originate from a human donor with Susac syndrome.

This clonotype was detected only once. The chain employs TRBV2 and TRBJ2-3; 7 bases fit TRBD2. Germline CDR1 reads SNHLY; CDR2 reads FYNNEI. The CDR3 totals 17 residues. J was trimmed by 6 bases and V by 7 bases; bases with no gene match: 19. CDR3 sequence: CASTEGPSGPPGDTQYF. As DNA, the CDR3 is TGTGCCAGCACAGAAGGGCCTAGCGGTCCCCCGGGGGATACGCAGTATTTT. The full variable domain, rest sourced from reference TRBV2 and TRBJ2-3, is EPEVTQTPSHQVTQMGQEVILRCVPISNHLYFYWYRQILGQKVEFLVSFYNNEISEKSEIFDDQFSVERPDGSNFTLKIRSTKLEDSAMYFCASTEGPSGPPGDTQYFGPGTRLTVL.

The chain employs TRBV27 and TRBJ1-5; TRBD1 might be the D (5 bases). V shed 5 bases and J shed 3 bases, with 17 bases lying between them. Germline CDR1 MNHEY, CDR2 SMNVEV (reference sequence). The CDR3 contains 16 residues. CDR3 loop: CASSRAFWGANQPQHF. CDR3 nucleotide sequence: TGTGCCAGCAGTCGCGCCTTTTGGGGCGCCAATCAGCCCCAGCATTTT.

This clonotype was recorded once. This chain connects TRBV29-1 to TRBJ1-2; no reliable D call. Germline V gene lookup returns CDR1 SQVTM and CDR2 ANQGSEA. This CDR3 comprises 11 residues. The V and J ends lost 7 bases and 11 bases respectively, with 17 bases between them. The CDR3 loop is CSAGERAWYTF. The CDR3 coding sequence is TGCAGCGCCGGGGAACGTGCGTGGTACACCTTC.

This chain uses TRBV4-2 with TRBJ2-3, with TRBD2 as a possible D gene (5 bases). The CDR3 runs to 16 residues. Trimming removed 2 bases from V and 6 bases from J, with 18 bases in between. The germline V gene has CDR1 LGHNA and CDR2 YNFKEQ. The CDR3 loop reads CASSQKVAGSLDTQYF. CDR3 bases: TGTGCCAGCAGCCAAAAGGTAGCTGGGAGTCTTGATACGCAGTATTTT.

The chain combines TRBV2 with TRBJ1-1, with D perhaps matching TRBD1 (6 bases). Trimming stripped 5 bases from V and 4 bases from J, with 11 bases between. Per the germline V gene, CDR1 is SNHLY and CDR2 is FYNNEI. The length of the CDR3 is 13 residues. The chain's CDR3 is CASSSGVRTEAFF. The CDR3 nucleotides read TGTGCCAGCAGTTCAGGGGTTCGCACTGAAGCTTTCTTT.

The CDR3 reads CSASKEQPQHF. CDR3 DNA: TGCAGTGCTAGCAAGGAACAGCCCCAGCATTTT. The V and J genes are TRBV20-1 and TRBJ1-5; D remains unclear. Germline CDR1 and CDR2: DFQATT and SNEGSKA (reference sequence). Trimming took off 3 bases at V and 7 bases at J, with 7 bases between the two ends. This CDR3 is 11 amino acids long.

The J gene is TRBJ2-5, the V gene TRBV29-1; D may be TRBD1 (5 bases). Germline CDR1 is SQVTM and CDR2 is ANQGSEA. Trimming left V 7 bases short and J 0 bases short, with 9 bases between. CDR3 length: 12 residues. CDR3 sequence: CSAVTDQETQYF. As DNA, the CDR3 is TGCAGCGCTGTGACAGACCAAGAGACCCAGTACTTC.

This clonotype was seen a few times. This chain joins TRBV28 and TRBJ2-3; possible D gene TRBD2, 5 bases. CDR1 MDHEN and CDR2 SYDVKM come from the germline V gene. The CDR3 loop spans 12 amino acids. Trimming removed 8 bases at V and 5 bases at J, with 11 bases between. The CDR3 region has the DNA TGTGCCAGCTCCTCCCGGGGAGATACGCAGTATTTT. It encodes CASSSRGDTQYF.

This clonotype was recorded once. The gene calls are TRBV28 and TRBJ1-3, with 8 bases fitting TRBD1. CDR3 length equals 16 residues. CDR1 is MDHEN, CDR2 SYDVKM, per germline. V dropped 7 bases and J dropped 4; count of bases not matched to a gene: 12. The CDR3 is CASTRNTGGSGNTIYF. CDR3 in DNA: TGTGCCAGCACCCGAAATACAGGGGGATCAGGAAACACCATATATTTT.

This chain joins TRBV20-1 and TRBJ2-2, with 8 bases aligning to TRBD1. Germline values: CDR1 DFQATT, CDR2 SNEGSKA (reference sequence). This CDR3 has 14 residues. V lost 6 bases, J lost 4 bases, and 7 bases stayed unmatched. CDR3 residues: CSAIGQGGTGELFF. The CDR3 DNA follows: TGCAGTGCGATAGGACAGGGTGGCACCGGGGAGCTGTTTTTT.